This TCR beta chain was captured in a study of T cell responses to AZD1222 COVID-19 vaccine. Study results and limitations: Compared with day 0, the breadth and depth of the Spike-specific TCR repertoire rose significantly after two doses of AZD1222. Vaccine-associated CD4 TCRs ranged over spike, dominating at 160-218 and 743-854. At baseline, just a handful of AZD1222 recipients tested seropositive. Clonal diversity was possibly underestimated; the donors were predominantly white British and more often female.

Concerning this clone itself: Its antigen is undetermined.

The table came from immunoSEQ multiplex PCR; TCRdb's copy has only in-frame clones and leaves some out. The profile covers 60,000 to 80,000 clones, with roughly 80% appearing a single time and about 50% taken by the ten largest. The sequence was collected from an adult who received the AZD1222 COVID-19 vaccine. The sample was peripheral blood, taken 28 days after the second AZD1222 dose.

CDR3 region: CASSTDSENTEAFF. In nucleotides, the CDR3 is TGTGCCAGCAGCACCGACAGCGAGAACACTGAAGCTTTCTTT. The chain joins TRBV7-2 to TRBJ1-1; D is possibly TRBD1 (5 bases). This CDR3 spans 14 amino acids. Germline V gene lookup returns CDR1 SGHTA and CDR2 FQGNSA. Between the trimmed V and J ends, which lost 5 bases and 1 base, there was a span of 11 bases.